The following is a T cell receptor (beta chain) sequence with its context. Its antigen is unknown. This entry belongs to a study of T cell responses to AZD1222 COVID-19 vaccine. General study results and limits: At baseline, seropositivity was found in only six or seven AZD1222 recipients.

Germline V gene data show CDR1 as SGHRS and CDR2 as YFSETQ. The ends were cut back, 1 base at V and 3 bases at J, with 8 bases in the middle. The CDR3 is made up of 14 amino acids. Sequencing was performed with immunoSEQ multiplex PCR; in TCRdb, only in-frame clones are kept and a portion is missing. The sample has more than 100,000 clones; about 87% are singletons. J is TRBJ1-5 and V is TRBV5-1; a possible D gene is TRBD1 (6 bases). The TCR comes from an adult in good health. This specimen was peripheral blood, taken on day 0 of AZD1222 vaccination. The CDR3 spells CASSLTGYNQPQHF. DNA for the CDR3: TGCGCCAGCAGCTTGACAGGGTACAATCAGCCCCAGCATTTT.